These 2 T cell receptor beta chains were sequenced from one sample in a study of cytomegalovirus exposure and HLA in healthy donors. The PCR used 60 Vbeta and 13 Jbeta primers. The method was immunoSEQ multiplex PCR; TCRdb's version includes in-frame clones alone and lacks a portion of them. Of more than 150,000 clones in the sample, 79% were seen once. What was sequenced was PBMCs. The receptor set was obtained from a girl between 5 and 17 years old in good health and CMV-seropositive.

This chain joins TRBV6-5 and TRBJ1-3; D is ambiguous. Germline V gene lookup returns CDR1 MNHEY and CDR2 SVGAGI. The length of the CDR3 is 16 residues. V was pared by 2 bases and J by 3 bases, with 14 bases between. The DNA for the CDR3 is TGTGCCAGCAGTTACAGTCTAATGTCAGGTGGAAACACCATATATTTT. Its protein product is CASSYSLMSGGNTIYF.

This chain links TRBV18 with TRBJ2-7; tentatively, D is TRBD1 (5 bases). CDR3 size: 16 residues. In germline, CDR1 is KGHSH, CDR2 LQKENI. The germline V and J ends were trimmed by 3 bases and 2 bases, with 17 bases remaining between them. The CDR3 bases are TGTGCCAGCTCACCGGGGCCGCCCTTAATGACCTACGAGCAGTACTTC. Protein product: CASSPGPPLMTYEQYF.